This T cell receptor (beta chain) was obtained from a study of shared clonotypes between healthy human individuals. Sorted-subset replicate PCR reactions contained roughly 190 ng DNA, corresponding to tens of thousands of T cell genomes. Repertoires were generated with immunoSEQ multiplex PCR, while TCRdb's copy carries only in-frame clones and drops some. Of approximately 2.1 million clones in the sample, 90% to 95% were seen once. Within Nashville, Tennessee resided all donors, each a Caucasian adult. Subsets obtained from CD4+ cells comprised CD45RA+ naive and CD45RA-negative memory cells. Germline V gene lookup returns CDR1 LNHDA and CDR2 SQIVND (reference sequence). The CDR3 contains 15 residues. Trimming at V came to 2 bases and at J to 5 bases, leaving 9 bases not matched to a gene.

V is TRBV19 and J is TRBJ2-7; 7 bases agree with TRBD1. The material sequenced was naive CD4+ T cells from PBMCs. The subset denotes: CD45RA+ positively selected. The TCR originated in a man younger than 30 in good health. Some clones in this sample may be carry-over from other donors' samples. The CDR3 region is CASSILGGAPHEQYF. In nucleotides, the CDR3 is TGTGCCAGTAGTATATTAGGGGGCGCCCCCCACGAGCAGTACTTC.